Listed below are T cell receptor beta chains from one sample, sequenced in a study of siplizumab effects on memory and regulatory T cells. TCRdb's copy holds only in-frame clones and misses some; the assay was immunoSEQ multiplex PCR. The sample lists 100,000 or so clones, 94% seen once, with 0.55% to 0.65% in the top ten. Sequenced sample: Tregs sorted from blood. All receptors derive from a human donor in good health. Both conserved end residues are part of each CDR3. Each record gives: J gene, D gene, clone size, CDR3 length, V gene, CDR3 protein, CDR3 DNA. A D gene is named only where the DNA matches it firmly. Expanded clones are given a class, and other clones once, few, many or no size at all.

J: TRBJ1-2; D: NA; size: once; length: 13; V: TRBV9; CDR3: CASSVSRSYGYTF; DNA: TGTGCCAGCAGCGTGAGCCGCAGCTATGGCTACACCTTC
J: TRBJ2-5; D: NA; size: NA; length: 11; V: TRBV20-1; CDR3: CSANLQETQYF; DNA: TGCAGTGCTAATCTCCAAGAGACCCAGTACTTC
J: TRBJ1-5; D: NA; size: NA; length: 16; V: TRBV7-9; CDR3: CASSLGGGRSNQPQHF; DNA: TGTGCCAGCAGCTTAGGTGGGGGAAGGAGCAATCAGCCCCAGCATTTT
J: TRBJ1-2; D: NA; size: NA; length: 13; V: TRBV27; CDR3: CASSLFRGYGYTF; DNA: TGTGCCAGCAGTTTATTCCGGGGGTATGGCTACACCTTC
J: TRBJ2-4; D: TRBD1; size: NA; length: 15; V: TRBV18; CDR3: CASSSSGTGGNIQYF; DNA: TGTGCCAGCTCATCTTCCGGGACAGGGGGAAACATTCAGTACTTC
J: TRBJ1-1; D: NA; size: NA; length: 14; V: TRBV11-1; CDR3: CASSFDRSNTEAFF; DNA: TGTGCCAGCAGCTTTGACAGGAGCAACACTGAAGCTTTCTTT
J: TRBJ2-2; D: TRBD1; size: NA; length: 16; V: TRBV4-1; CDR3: CASSRDRGLFAGELFF; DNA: TGCGCCAGCAGCCGGGACAGGGGTCTTTTTGCCGGGGAGCTGTTTTTT
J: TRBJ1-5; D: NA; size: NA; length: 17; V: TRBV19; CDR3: CASSMVPRVDSNQPQHF; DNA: TGTGCCAGTAGTATGGTCCCCCGGGTCGATAGCAATCAGCCCCAGCATTTT
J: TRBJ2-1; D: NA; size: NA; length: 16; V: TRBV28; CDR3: CASSLSASWPDNEQFF; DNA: TGTGCCAGCAGTTTATCGGCCAGTTGGCCTGACAATGAGCAGTTCTTC
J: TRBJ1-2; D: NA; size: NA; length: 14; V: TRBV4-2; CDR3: CASTTLGGDYGYTF; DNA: TGTGCCAGCACCACGTTGGGGGGAGACTATGGCTACACCTTC
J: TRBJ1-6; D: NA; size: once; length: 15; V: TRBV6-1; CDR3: CASSVAGADVIPLHF; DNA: TGTGCCAGCAGTGTCGCGGGCGCGGATGTAATACCCCTCCACTTT
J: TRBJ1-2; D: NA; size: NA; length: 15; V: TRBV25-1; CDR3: CASSESGKAHYGYTF; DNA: TGTGCCAGCAGTGAATCGGGGAAGGCCCACTATGGCTACACCTTC
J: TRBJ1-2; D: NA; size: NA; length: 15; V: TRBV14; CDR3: CASSSFWFDLQGYTF; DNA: TGTGCCAGCAGCTCGTTTTGGTTTGATTTACAGGGCTACACCTTC
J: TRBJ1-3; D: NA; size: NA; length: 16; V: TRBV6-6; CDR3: CASSYSQAISGNTIYF; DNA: TGTGCCAGCAGTTACTCGCAGGCGATCTCTGGAAACACCATATATTTT
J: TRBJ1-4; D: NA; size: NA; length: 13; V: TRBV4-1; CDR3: CASSQGGREKLFF; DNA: TGCGCCAGCAGCCAGGGGGGACGGGAAAAACTGTTTTTT
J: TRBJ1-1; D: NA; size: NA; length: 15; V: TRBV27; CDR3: CASSFGAAWGTEAFF; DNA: TGTGCCAGCAGTTTTGGGGCAGCCTGGGGCACTGAAGCTTTCTTT
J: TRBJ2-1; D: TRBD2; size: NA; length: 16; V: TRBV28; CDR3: CASSFSGLAGNNEQFF; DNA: TGTGCCAGCAGTTTTTCTGGACTAGCGGGGAACAATGAGCAGTTCTTC
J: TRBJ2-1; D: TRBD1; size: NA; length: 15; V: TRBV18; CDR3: CASSTDRVIYNEQFF; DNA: TGTGCCAGCTCAACAGACAGGGTGATCTACAATGAGCAGTTCTTC
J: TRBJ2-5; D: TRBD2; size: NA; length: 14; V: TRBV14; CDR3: CASSRASGGSTQYF; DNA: TGTGCCAGCAGCCGAGCCTCCGGGGGGTCGACCCAGTACTTC
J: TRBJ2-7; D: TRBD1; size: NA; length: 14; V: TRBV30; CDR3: CAWSHRQGSHEQYF; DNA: TGTGCCTGGAGCCACAGACAGGGATCCCACGAGCAGTACTTC
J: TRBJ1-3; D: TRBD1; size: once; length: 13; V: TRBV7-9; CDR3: CASSRWTGNTIYF; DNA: TGTGCCAGCAGCAGATGGACAGGGAACACCATATATTTT
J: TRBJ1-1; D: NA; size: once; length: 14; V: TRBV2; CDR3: CASITTDPDPEAFF; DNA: TGTGCCAGCATTACGACGGACCCTGACCCTGAAGCTTTCTTT
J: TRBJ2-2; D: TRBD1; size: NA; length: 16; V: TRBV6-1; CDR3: CASSGQTGGRTGELFF; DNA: TGTGCCAGCAGTGGCCAGACAGGGGGCAGGACCGGGGAGCTGTTTTTT
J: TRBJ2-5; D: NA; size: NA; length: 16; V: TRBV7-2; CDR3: CASSNPRAPPQETQYF; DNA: TGTGCCAGCAGCAACCCGAGGGCCCCACCCCAAGAGACCCAGTACTTC
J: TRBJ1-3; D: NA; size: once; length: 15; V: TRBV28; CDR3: CASSLAPGHLNTIYF; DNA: TGTGCCAGCAGTTTAGCCCCGGGACATCTAAACACCATATATTTT
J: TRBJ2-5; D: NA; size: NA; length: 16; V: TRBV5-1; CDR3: CASSLGALESQETQYF; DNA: TGCGCCAGCAGCTTGGGGGCTCTGGAAAGTCAAGAGACCCAGTACTTC
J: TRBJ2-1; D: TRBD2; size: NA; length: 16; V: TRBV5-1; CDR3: CASSLAGGLSYNEQFF; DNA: TGCGCCAGCAGCCTAGCGGGAGGTCTCTCCTACAATGAGCAGTTCTTC
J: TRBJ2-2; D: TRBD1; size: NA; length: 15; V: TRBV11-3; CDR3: CASSSPTGVPGELFF; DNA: TGTGCCAGCAGCTCCCCGACAGGGGTTCCCGGGGAGCTGTTTTTT
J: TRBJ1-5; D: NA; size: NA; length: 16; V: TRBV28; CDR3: CASSSSSQGNNQPQHF; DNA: TGTGCCAGCAGTTCCTCCTCACAGGGCAACAATCAGCCCCAGCATTTT
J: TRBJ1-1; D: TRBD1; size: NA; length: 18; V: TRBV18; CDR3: CASSPRTGRIGWNTEAFF; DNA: TGTGCCAGCTCACCACGGACAGGGCGAATAGGGTGGAACACTGAAGCTTTCTTT
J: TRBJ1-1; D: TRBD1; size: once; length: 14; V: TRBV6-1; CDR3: CASGGTGWYTEAFF; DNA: TGTGCCAGCGGGGGGACAGGGTGGTACACTGAAGCTTTCTTT
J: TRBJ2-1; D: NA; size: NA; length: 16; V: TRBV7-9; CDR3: CASTTPRAYSYNEQFF; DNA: TGTGCCAGCACCACGCCTCGGGCTTACTCCTACAATGAGCAGTTCTTC
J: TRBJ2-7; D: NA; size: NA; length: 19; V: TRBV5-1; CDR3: CASSGIRDRGAGGEDEQYF; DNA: TGCGCCAGCAGCGGGATCCGGGACAGGGGAGCGGGGGGTGAAGACGAGCAGTACTTC
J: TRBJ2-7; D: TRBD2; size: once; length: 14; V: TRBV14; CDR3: CASSLLAGAGEQYF; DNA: TGTGCCAGCAGCCTGCTAGCGGGAGCGGGCGAGCAGTACTTC
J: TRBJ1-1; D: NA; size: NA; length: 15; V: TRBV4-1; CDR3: CASSQAAGPNTEAFF; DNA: TGCGCCAGCAGCCAAGCGGCAGGCCCGAACACTGAAGCTTTCTTT
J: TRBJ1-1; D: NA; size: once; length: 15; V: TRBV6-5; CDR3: CASRGVGEAKSEAFF; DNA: TGTGCCAGTAGGGGCGTAGGGGAGGCGAAGTCTGAAGCTTTCTTT
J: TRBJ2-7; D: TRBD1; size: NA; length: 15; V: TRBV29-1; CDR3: CSVVRSDRAIYEQYF; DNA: TGCAGCGTTGTAAGGTCGGACAGGGCCATCTACGAGCAGTACTTC
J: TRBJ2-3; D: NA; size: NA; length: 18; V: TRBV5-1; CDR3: CASSPSRGSSLWRDTQYF; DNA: TGCGCCAGCAGCCCATCGAGGGGGTCCTCGCTCTGGCGAGATACGCAGTATTTT
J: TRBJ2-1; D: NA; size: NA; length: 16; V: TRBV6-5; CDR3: CASSFQRGTSYNEQFF; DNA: TGTGCCAGCAGTTTTCAACGCGGGACCTCTTACAATGAGCAGTTCTTC
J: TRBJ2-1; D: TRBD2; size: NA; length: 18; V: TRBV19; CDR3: CASSTTNLAGVAYNEQFF; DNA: TGTGCCAGTAGTACAACAAACCTAGCGGGAGTAGCTTACAATGAGCAGTTCTTC
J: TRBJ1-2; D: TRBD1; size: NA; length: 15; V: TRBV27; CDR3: CASSLRGQGNYGYTF; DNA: TGTGCCAGCAGTTTAAGGGGACAGGGTAACTATGGCTACACCTTC
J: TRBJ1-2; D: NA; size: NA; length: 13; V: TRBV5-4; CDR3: CASRRGTEYGYTF; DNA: TGTGCCAGCAGAAGAGGGACCGAGTATGGCTACACCTTC
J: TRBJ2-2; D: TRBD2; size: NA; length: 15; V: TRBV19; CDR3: CASRWRGTHTGELFF; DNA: TGTGCCAGTAGATGGCGGGGGACCCACACCGGGGAGCTGTTTTTT
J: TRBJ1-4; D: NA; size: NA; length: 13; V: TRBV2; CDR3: CASIFGPNEKLFF; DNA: TGTGCCAGCATATTTGGTCCCAATGAAAAACTGTTTTTT
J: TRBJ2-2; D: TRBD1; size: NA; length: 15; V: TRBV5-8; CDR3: CASSLDRGYTGELFF; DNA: TGTGCCAGCAGCTTGGACAGGGGATACACCGGGGAGCTGTTTTTT
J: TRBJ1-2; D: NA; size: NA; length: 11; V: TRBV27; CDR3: CASAGLGGYTF; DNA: TGTGCCAGCGCAGGGTTGGGAGGCTACACCTTC
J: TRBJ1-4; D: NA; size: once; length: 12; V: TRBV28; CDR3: CASRPHLDFLIF; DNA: TGTGCCAGCAGACCCCACTTGGACTTCCTGATTTTT
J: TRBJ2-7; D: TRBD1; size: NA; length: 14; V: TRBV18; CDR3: CASSIQGTTYEQYF; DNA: TGTGCCAGCTCCATACAGGGGACGACCTACGAGCAGTACTTC
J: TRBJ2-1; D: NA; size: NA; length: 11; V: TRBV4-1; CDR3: CASSLRRSRFF; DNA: TGCGCCAGCAGCCTTCGAAGATCCCGGTTCTTC
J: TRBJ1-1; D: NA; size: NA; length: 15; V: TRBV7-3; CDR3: CASSLTPGGGNEAFF; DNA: TGTGCCAGCAGCTTAACCCCTGGGGGGGGGAATGAAGCTTTCTTT
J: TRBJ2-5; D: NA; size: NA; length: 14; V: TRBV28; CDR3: CASSVGGIQETQYF; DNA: TGTGCCAGCAGTGTGGGGGGAATTCAAGAGACCCAGTACTTC
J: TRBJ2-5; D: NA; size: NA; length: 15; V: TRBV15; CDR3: CATSRDRGRQETQYF; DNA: TGTGCCACCAGCAGAGATAGGGGCCGCCAAGAGACCCAGTACTTC
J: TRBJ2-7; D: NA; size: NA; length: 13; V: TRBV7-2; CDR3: CASSPTGSYEQYF; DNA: TGTGCCAGCAGCCCGACTGGCTCCTACGAGCAGTACTTC
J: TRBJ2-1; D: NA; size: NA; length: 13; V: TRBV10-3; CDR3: CAISALDPNEQFF; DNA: TGTGCCATCAGTGCTTTAGATCCCAATGAGCAGTTCTTC